A single sample gave rise to the 14 T cell receptor beta chains below, sequenced in a study of blood T cell repertoires in COVID-19. Clones were sequenced by immunoSEQ multiplex PCR, and TCRdb holds only the in-frame ones, with some missing. The sample includes roughly 110,000 clones, about nine tenths of them seen just once. The specimen was peripheral blood. The receptors derive from a woman in her twenties or thirties with acute or convalescent COVID-19.

The chain has TRBV7-2 and TRBJ2-7, with 7 bases lining up with TRBD2. CDR1 SGHTA and CDR2 FQGNSA come from the germline V gene. There are 15 residues in the CDR3. Trimming cost V 4 bases and J 0 bases; bases outside gene matches: 6. CDR3 region: CASSSSGQSSYEQYF. CDR3 in DNA: TGTGCCAGCAGCTCTAGCGGCCAAAGCTCCTACGAGCAGTACTTC. Combining the CDR3 with reference TRBV7-2 and TRBJ2-7 gives the whole variable domain GAGVSQSPSNKVTEKGKDVELRCDPISGHTALYWYRQSLGQGLEFLIYFQGNSAPDKSGLPSDRFSAERTGGSVSTLTIQRTQQEDSAVYLCASSSSGQSSYEQYFGPGTRLTVT.

This sequence joins TRBV24-1 and TRBJ2-6; 13 nucleotides line up with TRBD2. With 9 bases clipped from V and 2 bases from J, the junction kept 3 bases outside the gene matches. This CDR3 is 16 amino acids long. Germline CDR1 is KGHDR and CDR2 is SFDVKD. The CDR3 loop reads CATGTSGEPGANVLTF. The CDR3 nucleotides read TGTGCCACCGGGACTAGCGGGGAACCTGGGGCCAACGTCCTGACTTTC.

The chain uses TRBV30 and TRBJ2-3; tentatively, D is TRBD1 (5 bases). Germline V gene lookup returns CDR1 GTSNPN and CDR2 SVGIG (reference sequence). The CDR3 contains 14 residues. V was clipped by 2 bases and J by 2 bases, with 11 bases between them. The CDR3 reads CAWSRLQVTDTQYF. The CDR3 nucleotides are TGTGCCTGGAGTAGATTACAGGTCACAGATACGCAGTATTTT.

The rearrangement uses TRBV3-1 (or the pseudogene TRBV3-2) and TRBJ2-4; the D is unclear. From germline, CDR1 is LGHDT and CDR2 YNNKEL (reference sequence). Trimming cost V 0 bases and J 0 bases, with 21 bases left between them. CDR3 size: 20 residues. The CDR3 spells CASSQDPDTSKHLAKNIQYF. In nucleotides, the CDR3 is TGTGCCAGCAGCCAAGATCCCGACACATCCAAGCACCTAGCCAAAAACATTCAGTACTTC.

This chain links TRBV11-2 with TRBJ2-5; D is unclear. Germline values: CDR1 SGHAT, CDR2 FQNNGV. The CDR3 extends over 14 amino acids. Trimming removed 3 bases at V and 5 bases at J, with 13 bases between. The CDR3 bases are TGTGCCAGCAGCTTGAATCCCGGAGTGGAGACCCAGTACTTC. This gives the protein CASSLNPGVETQYF.

The rearrangement links TRBV6-6 to TRBJ2-1, with D maybe TRBD1 (5 bases). V was pared by 0 bases and J by 4 bases, with 7 bases between. The CDR3 has 14 amino acids. Per germline, CDR1 MNHNY and CDR2 SVGAGI (reference sequence). The CDR3 DNA reads TGTGCCAGCAGTTACTCGACAGTGTACAATGAGCAGTTCTTC. Its protein product is CASSYSTVYNEQFF.

The rearrangement joins TRBV5-1 to TRBJ2-5; 12 nucleotides align to TRBD2. This CDR3 spans 17 amino acids. The junction had 5 bases not matched to a gene; V was cut back by 2 bases and J by 0 bases. CDR1 and CDR2 (germline): SGHRS, YFSETQ. The CDR3 sequence is CASSFEGLAGYQETQYF. The CDR3 DNA sequence: TGCGCCAGCAGCTTTGAAGGACTAGCGGGGTACCAAGAGACCCAGTACTTC.

The chain joins TRBV10-2 to TRBJ1-4; no definite D call. With 6 bases removed from V and 8 bases from J, the gap between germline ends came to 16 bases. The CDR3 loop spans 14 amino acids. Germline CDR1 WSHSY, CDR2 SAAADI. This chain's CDR3 is CASSPGLIGEKLFF. CDR3 sequence (DNA): TGCGCCAGCAGCCCGGGATTAATAGGGGAAAAACTGTTTTTT.

The genes are TRBV2 and TRBJ2-6; 10 bases map to TRBD1. The CDR3 covers 17 residues. Germline V gene sequence: CDR1 SNHLY, CDR2 FYNNEI. V dropped 6 bases and J dropped 3; count of bases not matched to a gene: 8. The CDR3 sequence: CASRTRTGGGGANVLTF. In nucleotides, the CDR3 is TGTGCCAGCAGAACTAGGACAGGGGGAGGTGGGGCCAACGTCCTGACTTTC.

This chain joins TRBV19 and TRBJ1-5; D not resolved. Germline CDR1 LNHDA, CDR2 SQIVND (reference sequence). V dropped 1 base and J dropped 9 bases, with 16 bases sitting between them. CDR3 length: 15 residues. CDR3 bases: TGTGCCAGTAGTATAGGGGTGAGGAGATCGGGGCCCCAGCATTTT. It translates to CASSIGVRRSGPQHF. Together with reference TRBV19 and TRBJ1-5, the CDR3 gives the full variable domain: DGGITQSPKYLFRKEGQNVTLSCEQNLNHDAMYWYRQDPGQGLRLIYYSQIVNDFQKGDIAEGYSVSREKKESFPLTVTSAQKNPTAFYLCASSIGVRRSGPQHFGDGTRLSIL.

V is TRBV7-9 and J is TRBJ1-1; 7 nucleotides agree with TRBD1. V lost 3 bases, J lost 0 bases, and 1 base stayed unmatched. Germline lookup yields CDR1 SEHNR and CDR2 FQNEAQ (reference sequence). The CDR3 contains 14 residues. The CDR3 bases are TGTGCCAGCAGCTTGACAGGGATGAACACTGAAGCTTTCTTT. This codes for CASSLTGMNTEAFF.

J is TRBJ2-4 and V is TRBV4-2, with 8 positions matching TRBD1. The V gene's germline CDR1 is LGHNA and CDR2 YNFKEQ. The ends lost 6 bases at V and 9 bases at J; junction bases unmatched: 13. The CDR3 has 15 residues. CDR3 residues: CASSPPLDREAIQYF. The CDR3, as DNA: TGTGCCAGCAGTCCGCCCTTGGACAGGGAAGCCATTCAGTACTTC.

J is TRBJ2-5 and V is TRBV6-2 or TRBV6-3, with 9 nucleotides matching TRBD1. Germline CDR1 is MNHEY and CDR2 is SVGEGT. The J segment lost 4 bases and the V segment lost 5 bases, leaving 14 bases of the junction unmatched. The CDR3 contains 17 residues. CDR3 loop: CASSTRTGAKRRETQYF. DNA for the CDR3: TGTGCCAGCAGTACAAGGACAGGGGCAAAACGGCGAGAGACCCAGTACTTC.

The chain uses TRBV28 and TRBJ2-7; 8 bases fit TRBD1. With V trimmed by 6 bases and J by 2 bases, 6 bases remained unmatched. CDR1 is MDHEN, CDR2 SYDVKM, per germline. CDR3 length: 14 amino acids. In nucleotides, the CDR3 is TGTGCCAGCAGGTCGACAGGGGAGACCTACGAGCAGTACTTC. Protein: CASRSTGETYEQYF.